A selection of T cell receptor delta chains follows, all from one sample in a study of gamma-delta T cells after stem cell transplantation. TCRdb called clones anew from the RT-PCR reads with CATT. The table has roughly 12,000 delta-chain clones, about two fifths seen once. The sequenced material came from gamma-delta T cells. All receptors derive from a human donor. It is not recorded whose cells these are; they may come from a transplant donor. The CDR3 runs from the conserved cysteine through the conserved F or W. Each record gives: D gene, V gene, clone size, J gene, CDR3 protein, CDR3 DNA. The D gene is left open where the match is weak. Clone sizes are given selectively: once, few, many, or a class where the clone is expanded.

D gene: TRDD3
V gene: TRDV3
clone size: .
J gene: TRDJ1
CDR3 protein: CAFTKGLLGPWGSNTDKLIF
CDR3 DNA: TGTGCCTTTACAAAGGGTCTCCTAGGTCCCTGGGGGTCCAACACCGATAAACTCATCTTT

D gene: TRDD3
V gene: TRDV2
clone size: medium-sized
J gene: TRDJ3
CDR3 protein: CACDILGDPWDTRQMFF
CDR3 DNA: TGTGCCTGTGACATACTGGGGGATCCCTGGGACACCCGACAGATGTTTTTC

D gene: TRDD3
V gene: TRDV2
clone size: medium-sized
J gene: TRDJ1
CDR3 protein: CACTGGYKLIF
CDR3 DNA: TGTGCCTGTACTGGGGGATATAAACTCATCTTT

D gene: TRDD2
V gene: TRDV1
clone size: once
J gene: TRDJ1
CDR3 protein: CALGEAFLRLGTTDHLIF
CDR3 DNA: TGTGCTCTTGGGGAGGCCTTCCTAAGACTTGGGACAACCGATCACCTCATCTTT

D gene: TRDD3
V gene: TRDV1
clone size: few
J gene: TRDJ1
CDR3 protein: CALGVPPILPRYWGIRPDRLIF
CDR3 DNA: TGTGCTCTTGGGGTTCCCCCCATCCTACCGCGATACTGGGGGATACGCCCGGATAGACTCATCTTT

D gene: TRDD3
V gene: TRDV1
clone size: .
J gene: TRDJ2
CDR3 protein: CALGELLRRGGWSAAQLFF
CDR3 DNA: TGTGCTCTTGGGGAACTACTACGACGGGGGGGATGGAGTGCAGCACAACTCTTCTTT

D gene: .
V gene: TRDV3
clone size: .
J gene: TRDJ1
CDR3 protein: CAFRGSGNELIF
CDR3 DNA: TGTGCCTTTCGGGGATCCGGTAACGAACTCATCTTT

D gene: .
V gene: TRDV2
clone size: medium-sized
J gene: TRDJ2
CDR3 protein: CACGGAQLFF
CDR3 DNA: TGTGCCTGTGGAGGAGCACAACTCTTCTTT

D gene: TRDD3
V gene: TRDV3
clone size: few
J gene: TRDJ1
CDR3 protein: CAFTPMPVGDKAADKLIF
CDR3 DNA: TGTGCCTTTACCCCTATGCCTGTCGGGGATAAGGCTGCTGATAAACTCATCTTT

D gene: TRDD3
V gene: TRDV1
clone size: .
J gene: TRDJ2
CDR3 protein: CALGELIIHPHWGIRGTLTAQLFF
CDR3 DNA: TGTGCTCTTGGGGAACTTATCATCCACCCCCACTGGGGGATACGCGGAACCCTGACAGCACAACTCTTCTTT

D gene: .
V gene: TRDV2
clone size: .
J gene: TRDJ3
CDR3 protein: CACDKGWTRSSYTRQMFF
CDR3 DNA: TGTGCCTGTGACAAGGGCTGGACCCGCTCCTCGTACACCCGACAGATGTTTTTC

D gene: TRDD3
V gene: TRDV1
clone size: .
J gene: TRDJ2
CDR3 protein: CALGGSFPNNWGPRAALFF
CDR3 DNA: TGTGCTCTTGGGGGATCCTTCCCGAATAACTGGGGGCCTCGAGCAGCACTCTTCTTT

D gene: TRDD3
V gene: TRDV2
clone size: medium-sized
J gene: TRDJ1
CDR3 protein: CACDTADWGMPYTDKLIF
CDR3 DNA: TGTGCCTGTGACACCGCGGACTGGGGGATGCCGTACACCGATAAACTCATCTTT

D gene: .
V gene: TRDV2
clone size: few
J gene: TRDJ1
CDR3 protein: CACDTEGDKLIF
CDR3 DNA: TGTGCCTGTGACACCGAAGGCGATAAACTCATCTTT

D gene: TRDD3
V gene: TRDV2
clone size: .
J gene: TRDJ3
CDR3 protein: CACDTAPRGDYSWDTRQMFF
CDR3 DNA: TGTGCCTGTGACACCGCCCCGCGGGGGGATTACTCCTGGGACACCCGACAGATGTTTTTC

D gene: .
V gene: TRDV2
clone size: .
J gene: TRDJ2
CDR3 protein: CACDTRGKAEKLFF
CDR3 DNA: TGTGCCTGTGACACACGGGGGAAAGCAGAGAAACTCTTCTTT

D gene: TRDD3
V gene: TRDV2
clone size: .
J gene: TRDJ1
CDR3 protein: CACDPRRIGGPYTDRLIF
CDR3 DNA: TGTGCCTGTGACCCAAGACGTATTGGGGGACCGTACACCGATAGACTCATCTTT

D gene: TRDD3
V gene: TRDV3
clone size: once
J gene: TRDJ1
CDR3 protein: CAFPFSSLGDTRHTDKLIF
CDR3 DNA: TGTGCCTTTCCTTTTTCGAGTCTGGGGGATACGCGTCACACCGATAAACTCATCTTT

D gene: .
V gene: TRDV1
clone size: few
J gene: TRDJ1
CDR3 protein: CALGEWGSFPLVGAPDKLIF
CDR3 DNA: TGTGCTCTTGGGGAATGGGGGTCCTTCCCCTTGGTGGGGGCCCCTGATAAACTCATCTTT

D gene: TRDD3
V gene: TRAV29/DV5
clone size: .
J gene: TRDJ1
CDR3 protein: CAAMERVSGLGDTYYTDKLIF
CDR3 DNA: TGTGCAGCAATGGAGCGTGTCTCTGGACTGGGGGATACGTATTACACCGATAAACTCATCTTT

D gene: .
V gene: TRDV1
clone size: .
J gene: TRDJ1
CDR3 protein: CALGELKSIGVLYTDKLIF
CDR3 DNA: TGTGCTCTTGGGGAACTGAAAAGTATTGGGGTTCTGTACACCGATAAACTCATCTTT

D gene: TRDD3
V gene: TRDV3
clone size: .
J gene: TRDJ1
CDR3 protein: CASPNWGKFRYTDKLIF
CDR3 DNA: TGTGCCTCACCTAACTGGGGGAAATTCCGGTACACCGATAAACTCATCTTT

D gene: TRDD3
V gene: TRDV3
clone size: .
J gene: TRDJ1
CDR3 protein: CAPSSYPSKYWGIHSDKLIF
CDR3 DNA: TGTGCCCCTTCTTCCTACCCCAGTAAGTACTGGGGGATACATAGCGATAAACTCATCTTT

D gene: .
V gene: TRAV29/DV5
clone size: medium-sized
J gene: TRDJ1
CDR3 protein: CAASARFPEVRTYDKLIF
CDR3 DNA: TGTGCAGCAAGCGCAAGGTTCCCCGAGGTGAGGACCTACGATAAACTCATCTTT

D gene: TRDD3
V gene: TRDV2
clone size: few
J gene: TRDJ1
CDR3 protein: CACGHLYWGIRRRTDKLIF
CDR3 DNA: TGTGCCTGTGGGCACTTGTACTGGGGGATACGCCGGCGAACCGATAAACTCATCTTT

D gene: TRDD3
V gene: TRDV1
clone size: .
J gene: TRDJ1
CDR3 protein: CALGERRNWGIDILIF
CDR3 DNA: TGTGCTCTTGGGGAACGCCGGAACTGGGGGATAGATATACTCATCTTT

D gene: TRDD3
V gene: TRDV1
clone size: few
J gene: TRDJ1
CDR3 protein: CALGELRHWPSFTGGYQSTDKLIF
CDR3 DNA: TGTGCTCTTGGGGAACTCCGACATTGGCCTTCCTTTACTGGGGGATACCAGTCCACCGATAAACTCATCTTT

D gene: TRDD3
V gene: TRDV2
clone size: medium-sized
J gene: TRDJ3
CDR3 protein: CACDTGGYSWDTRQMFF
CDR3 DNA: TGTGCCTGTGATACTGGGGGATACTCCTGGGACACCCGACAGATGTTTTTC

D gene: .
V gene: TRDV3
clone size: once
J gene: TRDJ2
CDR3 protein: CACSGEAAKLFF
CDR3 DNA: TGTGCCTGTAGTGGAGAGGCAGCAAAACTCTTCTTT

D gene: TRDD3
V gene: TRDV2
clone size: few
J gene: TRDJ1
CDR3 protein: CACDSSPDWGIPYTDKLIF
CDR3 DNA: TGTGCCTGTGACTCTTCTCCGGACTGGGGGATACCGTACACCGATAAACTCATCTTT

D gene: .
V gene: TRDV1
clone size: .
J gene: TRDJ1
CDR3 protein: CALGDILFTDKLIF
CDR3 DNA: TGTGCTCTTGGGGACATACTCTTTACCGATAAACTCATCTTT

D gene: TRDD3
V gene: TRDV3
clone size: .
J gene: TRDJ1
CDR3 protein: CAFCIATWGISTDKLIF
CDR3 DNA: TGTGCCTTCTGCATCGCCACCTGGGGGATCTCTACCGATAAACTCATCTTT

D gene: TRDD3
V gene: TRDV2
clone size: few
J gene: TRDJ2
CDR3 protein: CACDTVGDTAQLFF
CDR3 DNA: TGTGCCTGTGACACCGTGGGGGATACAGCACAACTTTTCTTT

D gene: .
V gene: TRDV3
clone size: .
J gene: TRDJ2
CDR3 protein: CAFMLGIHILTAQLFF
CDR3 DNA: TGTGCCTTTATGTTGGGTATACACATTTTGACAGCACAACTCTTCTTT

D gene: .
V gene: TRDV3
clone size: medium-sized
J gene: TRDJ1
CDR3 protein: CAFKTLPYTDKLIF
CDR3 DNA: TGTGCCTTTAAGACCCTACCGTACACCGATAAACTCATCTTT

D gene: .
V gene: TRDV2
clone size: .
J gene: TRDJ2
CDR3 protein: CACWAETTKLFF
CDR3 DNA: TGTGCCTGTTGGGCCGAGACGACAAAACTCTTCTTT

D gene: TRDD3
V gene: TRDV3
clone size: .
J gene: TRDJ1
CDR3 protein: CAFSRVGTGGYAMYTDKLIF
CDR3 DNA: TGTGCCTTTAGCAGAGTAGGTACTGGGGGATACGCCATGTACACCGATAAACTCATCTTT

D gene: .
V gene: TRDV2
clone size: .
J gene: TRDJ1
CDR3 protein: CACDSRRKGTTFYTDKLIF
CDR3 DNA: TGTGCCTGTGACAGCCGCAGAAAGGGGACTACCTTTTACACCGATAAACTCATCTTT

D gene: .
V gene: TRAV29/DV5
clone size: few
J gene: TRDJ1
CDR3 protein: CAASAPTVGDWYTDKLIF
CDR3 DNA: TGTGCAGCAAGCGCGCCTACAGTAGGGGATTGGTACACCGATAAACTCATCTTT

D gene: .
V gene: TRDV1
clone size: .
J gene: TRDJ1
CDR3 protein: CALRFLLWGPNTDKLIF
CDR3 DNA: TGTGCTCTGAGGTTCCTACTCTGGGGACCCAACACCGATAAACTCATCTTT

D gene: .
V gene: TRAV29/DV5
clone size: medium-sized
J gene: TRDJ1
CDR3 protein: CAASLGATTVVGYTDKLIF
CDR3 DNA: TGTGCAGCAAGCTTGGGGGCTACGACAGTTGTTGGGTACACCGATAAACTCATCTTT

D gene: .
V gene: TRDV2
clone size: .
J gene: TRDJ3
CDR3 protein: CACDSYDVMGGPRSWDTRNMFF
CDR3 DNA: TGTGCCTGTGACTCCTACGATGTTATGGGGGGGCCTCGCTCCTGGGACACCCGAAACATGTTTTTC

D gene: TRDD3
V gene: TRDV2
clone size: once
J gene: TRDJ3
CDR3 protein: CACDTRYWGITYSSWDTRPMFF
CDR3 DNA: TGTGCCTGTGACACCCGCTACTGGGGGATCACGTACAGCTCCTGGGACACCCGACCGATGTTTTTC

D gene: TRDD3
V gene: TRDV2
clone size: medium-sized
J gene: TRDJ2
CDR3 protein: CACDTVGDPFSSLTAQLFF
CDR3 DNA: TGTGCCTGTGACACGGTGGGGGATCCCTTCTCTTCTTTGACAGCACAACTCTTCTTT

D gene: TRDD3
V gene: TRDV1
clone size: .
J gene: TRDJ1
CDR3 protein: CALGERVTVPGIIARVLGDTGRWNLIF
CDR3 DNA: TGTGCTCTTGGGGAAAGGGTTACCGTGCCCGGTATCATTGCTCGCGTACTGGGGGATACGGGTCGGTGGAACCTCATCTTT

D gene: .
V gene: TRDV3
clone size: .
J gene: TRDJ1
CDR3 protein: CAFMCWLPPLGMYTDKLIF
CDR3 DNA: TGTGCCTTTATGTGCTGGCTTCCTCCGCTGGGGATGTACACCGATAAACTCATCTTT

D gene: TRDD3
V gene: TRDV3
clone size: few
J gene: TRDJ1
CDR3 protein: CAQPGDTADKLIF
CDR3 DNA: TGTGCCCAACCTGGGGATACAGCCGATAAACTCATCTTT

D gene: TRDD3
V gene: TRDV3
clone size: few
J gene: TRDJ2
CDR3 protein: CAFRAGIRTTAQPFF
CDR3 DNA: TGTGCCTTTCGAGCCGGGATACGGACCACAGCACAACCCTTCTTT

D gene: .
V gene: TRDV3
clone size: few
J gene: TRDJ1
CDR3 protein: CAFGGLRGARMGYTDKLIF
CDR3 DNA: TGTGCCTTTGGAGGACTCCGGGGGGCCCGGATGGGGTACACCGATAAACTCATCTTT

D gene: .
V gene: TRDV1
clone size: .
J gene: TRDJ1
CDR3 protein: CALGEFNPTLVGGSWYTDKLIF
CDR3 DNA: TGTGCTCTTGGGGAATTCAATCCTACGCTCGTTGGAGGGTCCTGGTACACCGATAAGCTCATCTTT

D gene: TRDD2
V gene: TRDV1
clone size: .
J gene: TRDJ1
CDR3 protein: CALGELTPSYDTGEFVLIF
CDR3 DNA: TGTGCTCTTGGGGAGCTAACGCCTTCCTACGATACTGGGGAGTTCGTACTCATCTTT